Shown below are 10 T cell receptor beta chains from a single sample sequenced in a study of T-cell reconstitution after alpha-beta-depleted transplantation in children. Using unique molecular identifiers, the investigators prepared the TCRbeta library. TCRdb called the PCR reads again in MiXCR, with one record for every CDR3 protein. This sample carries a few hundred thousand distinct CDR3 sequences, approximately 7% of them seen once, and the ten largest clones take about 6%. Here the sequenced sample was PBMCs, taken before TCRalphabeta/CD19-depleted stem cell transplant. The receptors originated from a boy under 10 years old with acute lymphoblastic leukemia, due to receive a stem cell transplant.

This clonotype came up many times. The chain recombines TRBV4-3 with TRBJ1-2; D remains unclear. V was trimmed by 4 bases and J by 4 bases, leaving 13 bases between them. The germline V gene encodes CDR1 LGHNA and CDR2 YSLEER. This CDR3 region has 14 residues. For the CDR3, the DNA is TGCGCCAGCAGCCCGCATTCCAGGTCCTATGGCTACACCTTC. This codes for CASSPHSRSYGYTF.

This clonotype was seen only once. A read error is possible here, since a much larger clone lies one base away. The chain combines TRBV20-1 with TRBJ2-7; 9 nucleotides align to TRBD1. The V and J ends lost 6 bases and 0 bases, in that order; junction bases with no gene match: 18. In germline, CDR1 is DFQATT, CDR2 SNEGSKA (reference sequence). This CDR3 spans 18 amino acids. The CDR3 protein is CSASISGQGLLRSYEQYF. The CDR3 DNA reads TGCAGTGCCTCAATCTCAGGACAGGGGTTATTGCGCTCCTACGAGCAGTACTTC.

V is TRBV3-1 and J is TRBJ2-2; D unclear. The CDR3 consists of 15 residues. V shed 2 bases and J shed 2 bases, with 9 bases lying between them. The germline gives CDR1 LGHDT, CDR2 YNNKEL (reference sequence). The chain's CDR3 is CASSQSRHNTGELFF. The CDR3 region has the DNA TGTGCCAGCAGCCAATCGCGGCATAACACCGGGGAGCTGTTTTTT.

V usage is TRBV12-3 or TRBV12-4 and J usage is TRBJ1-1; D remains ambiguous. This CDR3 region has 14 residues. Trimming removed 5 bases at V and 0 bases at J, with 10 bases between. CDR3 sequence: CASSPQTVNTEAFF. In DNA form, the CDR3 reads TGTGCCAGCAGTCCTCAGACCGTGAACACTGAAGCTTTCTTT.

This clonotype showed up just a few times. The J gene is TRBJ1-1, the V gene TRBV7-2; D is unclear. CDR1 and CDR2 from the germline V gene are SGHTA and FQGNSA. This CDR3 has 14 amino acids. Trimming took off 5 bases at V and 6 bases at J, with 16 bases between the two ends. CDR3 protein: CASSRFRIRAEAFF. In DNA, the CDR3 is TGTGCCAGCAGCCGGTTTCGTATACGGGCTGAAGCTTTCTTT.

The table lists this clonotype with many counts. V is TRBV29-1 and J is TRBJ2-1, with 7 bases that match TRBD2. V shed 1 base and J 6 bases; nucleotides not matched to a gene: 12. Germline CDR1 SQVTM, CDR2 ANQGSEA. This CDR3 has 16 residues. CDR3 sequence (DNA): TGCAGCGTTGAAGGGTCTGCGGGAGAGTCGGTCAATGAGCAGTTCTTC. Its translation: CSVEGSAGESVNEQFF.

This clonotype was counted at least ten times. The V and J genes are TRBV12-3 or TRBV12-4 and TRBJ1-2; D remains ambiguous. V shed 5 bases and J shed 8 bases, with 12 bases lying between them. The CDR3 contains 12 residues. CDR3 nucleotides: TGTGCCAGCAGTCATCTGGATGGGGGCTACACCTTC. Encoded protein: CASSHLDGGYTF.

The chain recombines TRBV7-9 with TRBJ2-5; maybe TRBD2 (5 bases). Trimming took 7 bases from V and 1 from J, leaving 10 bases between them. This CDR3 is 13 amino acids long. Germline V gene sequence: CDR1 SEHNR, CDR2 FQNEAQ (reference sequence). CDR3 sequence reads: CASIPSGQETQYF. CDR3 nucleotide sequence: TGTGCCAGCATCCCCAGCGGCCAAGAGACCCAGTACTTC.

The rearrangement links TRBV11-2 to TRBJ2-3; D ambiguous. CDR1 SGHAT and CDR2 FQNNGV come from the germline V gene. Trimming cost V 1 base and J 0 bases, with 8 bases left between them. CDR3 length: 15 residues. The CDR3 loop is CASSLGAPSTDTQYF. DNA of the CDR3: TGTGCCAGCAGCTTAGGGGCTCCTAGCACAGATACGCAGTATTTT.

This clonotype was seen many times. The chain is built from TRBV3-1 and TRBJ2-6, with 7 positions matching TRBD2. V was pared by 1 base and J by 3 bases, with 3 bases of the junction left unmatched. The CDR3 has 16 amino acids. Germline loops: CDR1 LGHDT, CDR2 YNNKEL (reference sequence). The CDR3 spells CASSQGSGGGANVLTF. CDR3 DNA: TGTGCCAGCAGCCAAGGTTCGGGGGGTGGGGCCAACGTCCTGACTTTC.